The 26 T cell receptor beta chains below come from one sample, sequenced in a study of lung T cells in sarcoidosis with Löfgren's syndrome. TCRdb recomputed calls from the reads with MiXCR, one row per CDR3 protein. The sample has 60,000 to 70,000 distinct CDR3 sequences, around 21% seen once. The sequenced material came from CD4+ T cells from PBMCs. These receptor sequences come from a human donor with sarcoidosis (Löfgren's syndrome or another form), or a control subject (not recorded which).

About this clonotype itself: A much larger clone differs by one base, so this may be a read error. CDR3 DNA sequence: TGTGCCAGCAGCTTGGGACATATAAGCACAGATACGCGGTATTTT. This gives the protein CASSLGHISTDTRYF. The genes are TRBV7-7 and TRBJ2-3, with a possible D match to TRBD1 (6 bases). The CDR3 extends over 15 amino acids. Germline CDR1 SSHAT, CDR2 FNYEAQ (reference sequence).

In regard to this clonotype: One junction end disagrees with the germline gene, perhaps due to a read error. The gene calls are TRBV6-6 and TRBJ2-3, with a weak D call TRBD2 (6 bases). The CDR3 consists of 15 residues. Germline V gene data show CDR1 as MNHNY and CDR2 as SVGAGI (reference sequence). The DNA for the CDR3 is TGTGCCAGCAGTTCAGTAGCGGAGGGGCCAGATACGCGGTATTTT. It yields the protein CASSSVAEGPDTRYF.

This clonotype was picked up many times. CDR3 in DNA: TGTGCCAGCTCACCATCCGGACAGGGTATAGCCAATGAGCAGTTCTTC. Protein product: CASSPSGQGIANEQFF. The chain joins TRBV18 to TRBJ2-1; 8 bases fit TRBD1. The CDR3 loop spans 16 amino acids. Germline V gives CDR1 KGHSH, CDR2 LQKENI. With 2 bases clipped from V and 6 bases from J, the junction kept 9 bases outside the gene matches.

There are a few counts of this clonotype. This rearrangement joins TRBV7-2 to TRBJ2-1; D call uncertain. Trimming took off 5 bases at V and 10 bases at J, with 21 bases between the two ends. The length of the CDR3 is 15 residues. The germline gives CDR1 SGHTA, CDR2 FQGNSA. CDR3 in amino acids: CASSRHTSQFFEQFF. The CDR3 DNA sequence: TGTGCCAGCAGCCGACATACTTCACAGTTCTTCGAGCAGTTCTTC. Using reference TRBV7-2 and TRBJ2-1 for the parts outside the CDR3, the full variable domain is GAGVSQSPSNKVTEKGKDVELRCDPISGHTALYWYRQSLGQGLEFLIYFQGNSAPDKSGLPSDRFSAERTGGSVSTLTIQRTQQEDSAVYLCASSRHTSQFFEQFFGPGTRLTVL.

This clonotype was observed once. A clone one base away is much larger, so this may be a read error. The chain couples TRBV20-1 to TRBJ2-1, with D hard to call. The CDR3 consists of 14 residues. The germline V gene has CDR1 DFQATT and CDR2 SNEGSKA (reference sequence). The CDR3, as DNA: TGCAGTGCTAGGGGCACCCGCTCCTACAATGAGCAGTCCTTC. This sequence encodes CSARGTRSYNEQSF.

The table lists this clonotype with many counts. This chain joins TRBV19 and TRBJ1-5; D uncertain. Germline assignment: CDR1 LNHDA and CDR2 SQIVND (reference sequence). The V end lost 2 bases, the J end lost 3 bases, and 14 bases lay between the germline ends. The CDR3 has 16 amino acids. CDR3 nucleotides: TGTGCCAGTAGTATAAAGGCGGCAGGATACAATCAGCCCCAGCATTTT. Protein: CASSIKAAGYNQPQHF.

The sample holds many counts of this clonotype. The gene calls are TRBV3-1 and TRBJ1-5; a weak D match, TRBD1 (5 bases). CDR1 is LGHDT, CDR2 YNNKEL, per germline (reference sequence). Deletions cut 4 bases from V and 5 bases from J, with 9 bases between. This CDR3 spans 13 amino acids. The CDR3 sequence is CASSPGFDQPQHF. CDR3 in DNA: TGTGCCAGCAGCCCAGGGTTTGATCAGCCCCAGCATTTT.

This clonotype was seen only a few times. The V and J genes are TRBV12-5 and TRBJ1-5; a possible D gene is TRBD1 (6 bases). The V gene lost 1 base and the J gene lost 4 bases, with 11 bases spanning the gap. Germline V gives CDR1 LGHNT, CDR2 FRNRAP. The CDR3 extends over 15 amino acids. CDR3 nucleotides: TGTGCTAGTGGTTTGGGAACGACAGGAAATCAGCCCCAGCATTTT. The encoded protein is CASGLGTTGNQPQHF.

This clonotype was counted ten times or more. The rearrangement uses TRBV4-1 and TRBJ2-3; D is ambiguous. The CDR3 is 14 amino acids. Germline CDR1 reads MGHRA; CDR2 reads YSYEKL. Trimming cost V 1 base and J 6 bases, with 11 bases left between them. CDR3 residues: CASSQGADWDTQYF. The CDR3 coding sequence is TGCGCCAGCAGCCAAGGGGCTGACTGGGATACGCAGTATTTT.

V and J are TRBV10-3 and TRBJ2-3; the D gene is possibly TRBD1 (5 bases). The CDR3 totals 15 residues. CDR1 is ENHRY, CDR2 SYGVKD, per germline. The ends were cut back, 1 base at V and 0 bases at J, with 8 bases in the middle. The CDR3, as DNA: TGTGCCATCAGTGAGTGGGGCGCCAGCACAGATACGCAGTATTTT. Its translation: CAISEWGASTDTQYF.

This clonotype was observed at least ten times. The CDR3 region is CASTQRPGTEQFF. The CDR3 DNA is TGTGCCAGCACCCAAAGGCCCGGGACCGAGCAGTTCTTC. V is TRBV7-2 and J is TRBJ2-1; the D call may be TRBD1 or TRBD2 (5 bases each). CDR3 length equals 13 residues. In germline, CDR1 is SGHTA, CDR2 FQGNSA. The V end was cut by 7 bases, the J end by 10 bases, with 17 bases between.

This clonotype was seen ten or more times. The gene calls are TRBV28 and TRBJ2-5; 7 nucleotides agree with TRBD1. The trim removed 7 bases at V and 1 base at J, leaving 6 bases unmatched. CDR3 length: 14 residues. Looked up from germline, CDR1 is MDHEN and CDR2 is SYDVKM. CDR3 protein: CASTRRDSQETQYF. For the CDR3, the DNA is TGTGCCAGCACCCGAAGGGACAGCCAAGAGACCCAGTACTTC.

There are a few counts of this clonotype. V is TRBV19 and J is TRBJ1-2; 9 positions match TRBD1. CDR3 size: 15 residues. The ends lost 6 bases at V and 4 bases at J; junction bases unmatched: 9. Germline CDR1 and CDR2: LNHDA and SQIVND (reference sequence). The DNA of the CDR3 is TGTGCCAGTAGCCCACAGGGGGCTTCTGCCTATGGCTACACCTTC. Protein sequence: CASSPQGASAYGYTF.

This clonotype was observed many times. The V gene is TRBV7-3, the J gene TRBJ2-1; tentative D call: TRBD2 (6 bases). Between the trimmed V and J ends, which lost 5 bases and 8 bases, there was a span of 16 bases. Germline V gives CDR1 SGHTA, CDR2 FQGTGA. CDR3 length equals 14 residues. DNA of the CDR3: TGTGCCAGCAGCCCTACGGGGGATTTGGATGAGCAGTTCTTC. Translation gives CASSPTGDLDEQFF.

In its sample, this clonotype was seen a few times. The chain employs TRBV19 and TRBJ2-1; D is uncertain. The CDR3 contains 14 residues. V was trimmed by 3 bases and J by 5 bases, leaving 11 bases between them. CDR1 LNHDA and CDR2 SQIVND come from the germline V gene (reference sequence). CDR3 region: CASSILPTNNEQFF. CDR3 nucleotides: TGTGCCAGTAGTATTCTCCCTACAAACAATGAGCAGTTCTTC.

This clonotype was observed at least ten times. The V call is TRBV6-1, the J call TRBJ2-2; 12 bases map to TRBD2. Germline lookup yields CDR1 MNHNS and CDR2 SASEGT. The V segment lost 6 bases and the J segment 0 bases; nucleotides outside the gene matches: 11. CDR3 length equals 19 residues. The CDR3 sequence is CASRIRGGLAGSNTGELFF. DNA for the CDR3: TGTGCCAGCAGAATTAGGGGAGGACTAGCGGGGTCGAACACCGGGGAGCTGTTTTTT.

This clonotype showed up just a few times. The chain joins TRBV2 to TRBJ2-1, with 7 bases identical to TRBD1. The CDR3 covers 15 residues. Germline V gene lookup returns CDR1 SNHLY and CDR2 FYNNEI. V shed 5 bases, J shed 2 bases, and the junction held 6 bases outside the gene matches. This CDR3 reads CASSSLDRAYNEQFF. In DNA form, the CDR3 reads TGTGCCAGCAGTAGTTTAGACAGGGCCTACAATGAGCAGTTCTTC.

This clonotype was seen more than once but under ten times. CDR3 in amino acids: CASSPGTSGTDEQFF. The DNA for the CDR3 is TGTGCCAGCAGCCCCGGGACTAGCGGGACTGATGAGCAGTTCTTC. The genes are TRBV2 and TRBJ2-1; TRBD2 agrees at 13 bases. The germline V gene has CDR1 SNHLY and CDR2 FYNNEI. With V trimmed by 6 bases and J by 8 bases, 7 bases remained unmatched. The CDR3 extends over 15 amino acids.

This clonotype showed up many times. V is TRBV11-2 and J is TRBJ2-3; D is unresolved. CDR3 length: 15 residues. Germline CDR1 SGHAT, CDR2 FQNNGV. Trimming took 2 bases from V and 2 from J, leaving 11 bases between them. This CDR3 reads CASSLQRHITDTQYF. CDR3 sequence (DNA): TGTGCCAGCAGCTTACAAAGACATATCACAGATACGCAGTATTTT.

Ten or more counts support this clonotype. At one boundary the junction diverges from the germline segment, which might be a read error. This chain links TRBV28 with TRBJ2-1; 8 nucleotides agree with TRBD2. This CDR3 has 17 amino acids. Germline CDR1 reads MDHEN; CDR2 reads SYDVKM. CDR3 nucleotide sequence: TGTACCAGCAGTCCCCAACCGGGACTAGGGGCCTACAATGAGCAGTTCTTC. Translation: CTSSPQPGLGAYNEQFF.

This clonotype was seen at least ten times. The chain has TRBV4-1 and TRBJ2-6; possibly TRBD1 or TRBD2 for D (5 bases each). This CDR3 comprises 18 residues. Trimming stripped 1 base from V and 1 base from J, with 14 bases between. Looked up from germline, CDR1 is MGHRA and CDR2 is YSYEKL. Written as DNA, the CDR3 is TGCGCCAGCAGCCAAGGCCGGGACCGACATTCTGGGGCCAACGTCCTGACTTTC. Translation: CASSQGRDRHSGANVLTF.

This clonotype was counted a few times. This may be a read error: a much more frequent sequence differs by one nucleotide. The chain employs TRBV20-1 and TRBJ2-5, with no clear D. Germline CDR1 is DFQATT and CDR2 is SNEGSKA (reference sequence). The CDR3 spans 13 residues. CDR3 in amino acids: CSASGRYQGTQYF. In DNA form, the CDR3 reads TGCAGTGCTAGTGGTCGGTACCAAGGGACCCAGTACTTC.

This clonotype has a handful of counts. V gene TRBV18 combines with J gene TRBJ2-7; TRBD1 agrees at 8 bases. This CDR3 contains 13 residues. V lost 6 bases to trimming and J lost 4 bases; unmatched junction nucleotides: 5. Germline V gene sequence: CDR1 KGHSH, CDR2 LQKENI. In nucleotides, the CDR3 is TGTGCCAGCTCCGCCCAGGGGGCTTACGAGCAGTACTTC. Amino acid sequence: CASSAQGAYEQYF.

Note on this clonotype: With a much larger clone just one base away, this may be a read error. The V gene is TRBV6-1, the J gene TRBJ2-6, with D perhaps TRBD1 (6 bases). CDR1 MNHNS and CDR2 SASEGT come from the germline V gene. The CDR3 consists of 16 residues. The CDR3 sequence: CASTLGQSSRANVLTF. The CDR3 DNA reads as TGTGCCAGCACCCTAGGACAGAGCTCTAGGGCCAACGTCCTGACTTTC.

CDR3 bases: TGTGCCAGCTCACCGATAAAACTAGAGGTCTCCTACAATGAGCAGTTCTTC. Translated: CASSPIKLEVSYNEQFF. This chain uses TRBV18 with TRBJ2-1, with TRBD2 as a possible D gene (5 bases). The CDR3 has 17 amino acids. V was pared by 3 bases and J by 0 bases, with 15 bases between. Looked up from germline, CDR1 is KGHSH and CDR2 is LQKENI.

The rearrangement joins TRBV19 to TRBJ1-4; a weak D match, TRBD1 (6 bases). The CDR3 extends over 15 amino acids. V gave up 8 bases and J gave up 5 bases, with 18 bases separating them. Germline CDR1 reads LNHDA; CDR2 reads SQIVND (reference sequence). As DNA, the CDR3 is TGTGCCAGTGCCCAGGGGCAGGGACGAAATGAAAAACTGTTTTTT. This gives the protein CASAQGQGRNEKLFF.